These 31 T cell receptor beta chains were sequenced from one sample in a study of tumor and adjacent non-tumor tissue in lung cancer. The library came from three nested PCR rounds adapted from ARM-PCR protocols. In TCRdb, the multiplex PCR reads were re-called with MiXCR into one record per CDR3 protein. The sample has fewer than 80,000 distinct CDR3 sequences; approximately 71% are singletons. The template was RNA from unsorted bulk tissue. The sample was lung tumor tissue. These TCRs come from an older woman with non-small cell lung cancer.

This clonotype appeared a single time. In nucleotides, the CDR3 is TGTGCCAGCACCGGCGGGAGGTGGATCGGGGAGCTGTTTTTT. Its translation: CASTGGRWIGELFF. The rearrangement joins TRBV28 to TRBJ2-2; 8 nucleotides agree with TRBD2. Germline V gene data show CDR1 as MDHEN and CDR2 as SYDVKM. V was pared by 7 bases and J by 7 bases, with 8 bases of the junction left unmatched. CDR3 length equals 14 residues.

Concerning this clonotype: One end of the junction varies from germline; a read error may be responsible. V usage is TRBV10-3 and J usage is TRBJ2-1, with 11 bases lining up with TRBD2. Germline assignment: CDR1 ENHRY and CDR2 SYGVKD. CDR3 length equals 17 residues. The CDR3 here is CDITDLGLADSYNEQFF. The CDR3 DNA reads TGTGACATCACTGACTTGGGACTAGCGGACTCCTACAATGAGCAGTTCTTC.

Remarks on this clonotype: Relative to the germline gene, one junction end is altered; a read error may explain this. The chain uses TRBV10-3 and TRBJ2-4; D gene uncertain. Germline CDR1 ENHRY, CDR2 SYGVKD. The CDR3 has 13 residues. The CDR3 loop is CVISPNGQNIQYF. DNA of the CDR3: TGTGTCATCTCCCCTAATGGTCAAAACATTCAATACTTC.

This chain joins TRBV5-5 and TRBJ2-1; maybe TRBD2 (5 bases). Trimming took 1 base from V and 0 from J, leaving 11 bases between them. The CDR3 runs to 16 residues. Germline CDR1 reads SGHKS; CDR2 reads YYEKEE (reference sequence). CDR3 residues: CASSLTSESSYNEQFF. DNA for the CDR3: TGTGCCAGCAGCTTGACTAGTGAGAGCTCCTACAATGAGCAGTTCTTC.

Comments on this clonotype: At one of its ends the junction is not consistent with the germline gene, which may arise from a read error. The chain carries TRBV6-5 and TRBJ2-7; D is undetermined. Germline CDR1 reads MNHEY; CDR2 reads SVGAGI. CDR3 length equals 11 residues. The CDR3 loop reads CITSVSYEQHF. The CDR3, as DNA: TGTATCACCTCGGTCTCCTACGAGCAGCACTTC.

This clonotype has just one count. One junction end disagrees with the germline gene, perhaps due to a read error. This chain uses TRBV12-3 or TRBV12-4 with TRBJ2-1; TRBD2 aligns across 8 bases. The CDR3 runs 15 residues. Here the CDR3 reads CVSSPISGDYNEQFF. Written as DNA, the CDR3 is TGTGTCAGCAGCCCGATTAGCGGGGACTACAATGAGCAGTTCTTC.

Comments on this clonotype: A single base separates this from a much larger clone, so it may be a read error. As the CDR3 is not closed by the conserved phenylalanine or tryptophan, this likely results from a read error. The chain couples TRBV5-1 to TRBJ2-3, with 8 bases identical to TRBD1. The J segment lost 4 bases and the V segment lost 5 bases, leaving 12 bases of the junction unmatched. CDR3 length equals 16 residues. Germline CDR1 and CDR2: SGHRS and YFSETQ. CDR3 loop: CASSQGALYSADTQYL. CDR3 sequence (DNA): TGCGCCAGCAGTCAGGGGGCGCTTTATTCCGCAGATACGCAGTATCTT.

As for this clonotype: As the CDR3 is not closed by the conserved phenylalanine or tryptophan, this likely results from a read error. The chain is built from TRBV4-1 and TRBJ2-3; no definite D call. The CDR3 contains 15 residues. Per the germline V gene, CDR1 is MGHRA and CDR2 is YSYEKL. CDR3 amino acids: CGSSKGRISTDTQYV. The CDR3 bases are TGCGGCAGCAGCAAAGGACGGATTAGCACAGATACGCAGTATGTT.

The V gene is TRBV4-2, the J gene TRBJ2-1; 14 bases fit TRBD2. The ends lost 6 bases at V and 6 bases at J; junction bases unmatched: 13. The CDR3 length is 18 residues. The V gene's germline CDR1 is LGHNA and CDR2 YNFKEQ. The CDR3 loop reads CASRPTSGRVIPCNEQFF. The CDR3 bases are TGTGCCAGCAGGCCGACTAGCGGGAGGGTGATCCCCTGCAATGAGCAGTTCTTC.

Comment on this clonotype: At one end the junction does not follow the germline gene, possibly because of a read error. The chain uses TRBV6-5 and TRBJ2-3; no firm D call. Germline V gene sequence: CDR1 MNHEY, CDR2 SVGAGI. The CDR3 extends over 15 amino acids. DNA for the CDR3: TGTGCCAGTAGTTACTCGTATATGAACATAGATACGCAGTATTTT. This gives the protein CASSYSYMNIDTQYF.

As regards this clonotype: Lacking the conserved final phenylalanine or tryptophan, this CDR3 likely reflects a read error. The chain joins TRBV28 to TRBJ1-1, with no clear D. Trimming shortened V by 3 bases and J by 6 bases, and 17 bases separated the two germline ends. CDR3 length equals 15 residues. Looked up from germline, CDR1 is MDHEN and CDR2 is SYDVKM. CDR3 residues: CASSLTGVGRAEAFI. The CDR3 DNA is TGTGCCAGCAGTTTGACTGGGGTCGGAAGGGCTGAAGCTTTCATT.

V usage is TRBV29-1 and J usage is TRBJ1-2; a possible D gene is TRBD1 (5 bases). The germline gives CDR1 SQVTM, CDR2 ANQGSEA. There are 12 residues in the CDR3. Trimming cost V 7 bases and J 4 bases, with 13 bases left between them. The CDR3 DNA reads TGCAGCGGGGGGACCGGGGTCTATGGCTACACCTTC. Its protein product is CSGGTGVYGYTF.

On this clonotype: This CDR3 is missing its conserved last phenylalanine or tryptophan, likely due to a read error. The chain links TRBV4-1 to TRBJ2-7; no clear D. The CDR3 extends over 15 amino acids. Per the germline V gene, CDR1 is MGHRA and CDR2 is YSYEKL. V lost 2 bases to trimming and J lost 7 bases, with 18 bases between them. The CDR3 DNA follows: TGCGCCAGCAGCCAAATCGGAGTCCCTACGAATGAGCAGTACCTC. It codes for CASSQIGVPTNEQYL.

Of note for this clonotype: Relative to the germline gene, one junction end is altered; a read error may explain this. V gene TRBV20-1 combines with J gene TRBJ2-2, with D possibly matching TRBD2 (5 bases). Germline CDR1 reads DFQATT; CDR2 reads SNEGSKA (reference sequence). CDR3 size: 14 residues. The CDR3 coding sequence is TGCGGTGCTAGTTCCCAGTTGAACACCGGGAAGCTGTTTTTT. It codes for CGASSQLNTGKLFF.

On this clonotype itself: Sequence at one end of the junction differs from germline and may be a read error. V gene TRBV6-6 combines with J gene TRBJ1-3, with D possibly matching TRBD1 (5 bases). The CDR3 loop spans 16 amino acids. Germline V CDR1 and CDR2: MNHNY, SVGAGI (reference sequence). The DNA for the CDR3 is TGCGCCAGCAGTATGGGGGAGGACTACTCTGGAAACACCATATATTTT. This translates into CASSMGEDYSGNTIYF.

Notes on this clonotype: A much bigger clone sits one base away, suggesting this may be a read error. The chain combines TRBV2 with TRBJ2-2, with 7 bases aligning to TRBD2. The V and J ends lost 7 bases and 6 bases, in that order; junction bases with no gene match: 11. Per the germline V gene, CDR1 is SNHLY and CDR2 is FYNNEI. CDR3 length equals 15 residues. CDR3 DNA sequence: TGTGCCAGCACATTCACTAGCGCTGGCGCCGGGGAGCTGTTTTTT. Translation gives CASTFTSAGAGELFF.

CDR3 in amino acids: CASSQADRVESYEQYF. CDR3 sequence (DNA): TGTGCCAGCAGCCAAGCTGACAGGGTAGAGTCCTACGAGCAGTACTTC. This chain links TRBV4-2 with TRBJ2-7; 7 nucleotides agree with TRBD1. This CDR3 is built from 16 residues. The V and J ends lost 1 base and 1 base, in that order; junction bases with no gene match: 7. Germline assignment: CDR1 LGHNA and CDR2 YNFKEQ.

V and J are TRBV20-1 and TRBJ2-3; 9 bases are a match to TRBD2. The V and J ends lost 4 bases and 5 bases, in that order; junction bases with no gene match: 10. Germline V gene sequence: CDR1 DFQATT, CDR2 SNEGSKA (reference sequence). The CDR3 is made up of 15 amino acids. The CDR3 DNA is TGCAGTGCTATCAACGTAGCGGGAGTTGAAGATACGCAGTATTTT. Its protein product is CSAINVAGVEDTQYF.

Notes on this clonotype: Its ends do not fully match the called genes, so a read error is possible. The chain combines TRBV20-1 with TRBJ1-1; tentative D call: TRBD1 (6 bases). Germline values: CDR1 DFQATT, CDR2 SNEGSKA (reference sequence). This CDR3 is 16 amino acids long. CDR3 sequence reads: CSARDPKTGMNTEVFF. The CDR3 DNA reads as TGTAGTGCTAGAGATCCTAAGACAGGAATGAACACTGAAGTTTTCTTT.

This clonotype showed up many times. This chain connects TRBV6-5 to TRBJ2-7; D remains unclear. The CDR3 loop spans 14 amino acids. Germline lookup yields CDR1 MNHEY and CDR2 SVGAGI. The V and J ends lost 7 bases and 0 bases respectively, with 13 bases between them. CDR3 sequence reads: CASTLNFRSYEQYF. The CDR3 DNA reads as TGTGCCAGCACCCTAAACTTTCGCTCCTACGAGCAGTACTTC.

Worth noting for this clonotype: Its ends do not fully match the called genes, so a read error is possible. The chain employs TRBV6-5 and TRBJ1-5, with D possibly being TRBD1 (5 bases). The CDR3 totals 13 residues. Germline CDR1 MNHEY, CDR2 SVGAGI. The CDR3 region is CVSAGYSDQPRHF. CDR3 nucleotide sequence: TGTGTCAGCGCAGGGTACAGCGATCAGCCCCGGCATTTT.

This clonotype was observed many times. CDR3 DNA sequence: TGTGCCACGGAGGGTGGTTTGGACACCGGGGAGCTGTTTTTT. It translates to CATEGGLDTGELFF. V gene TRBV24-1 combines with J gene TRBJ2-2, with D maybe TRBD2 (6 bases). The CDR3 loop spans 14 amino acids. In germline, CDR1 is KGHDR, CDR2 SFDVKD. V was clipped by 10 bases and J by 3 bases, with 14 bases between them.

The table lists this clonotype with many counts. This chain uses TRBV7-9 with TRBJ2-6; D unclear. Between the trimmed V and J ends, which lost 0 bases and 2 bases, there was a span of 8 bases. The germline V gene has CDR1 SEHNR and CDR2 FQNEAQ (reference sequence). The CDR3 has 16 residues. The CDR3 reads CASSLAWRPGANVLTF. In DNA form, the CDR3 reads TGTGCCAGCAGCTTAGCCTGGCGGCCTGGGGCCAACGTCCTGACTTTC.

The chain carries TRBV4-1 and TRBJ2-1; no clear D. V was clipped by 9 bases and J by 0 bases, with 15 bases between them. The CDR3 extends over 15 amino acids. Germline lookup yields CDR1 MGHRA and CDR2 YSYEKL. CDR3 residues: CASRRGQSSYNEQFF. The DNA for the CDR3 is TGCGCCAGTAGGCGAGGTCAGAGCTCCTACAATGAGCAGTTCTTC.

This clonotype was seen a single time. V is TRBV7-8 and J is TRBJ2-1; the match to TRBD2 covers 10 bases. Germline V gene data show CDR1 as SGHVS and CDR2 as FQNEAQ. The CDR3 length is 15 residues. The junction had 9 bases not matched to a gene; V was cut back by 6 bases and J by 7 bases. CDR3 region: CASRPAGGPGNEQFF. As DNA, the CDR3 is TGTGCCAGCAGACCAGCGGGAGGGCCTGGGAATGAGCAGTTCTTC.

This chain uses TRBV12-3 or TRBV12-4 with TRBJ2-7, with D perhaps matching TRBD1 or TRBD2 (6 bases each). Trimming shortened V by 6 bases and J by 2 bases, and 17 bases separated the two germline ends. The CDR3 totals 15 residues. CDR3 nucleotide sequence: TGTGCCAGCAGCCGGGGGCCAGCAGGAGCCTACGAGCAGTACTTC. It yields the protein CASSRGPAGAYEQYF.

In this sample, this clonotype is medium-sized. The chain uses TRBV29-1 and TRBJ2-1, with D possibly being TRBD1 (5 bases). The V gene lost 3 bases and the J gene lost 4 bases, with 7 bases spanning the gap. Germline V gene lookup returns CDR1 SQVTM and CDR2 ANQGSEA. The length of the CDR3 is 12 residues. Here the CDR3 DNA reads TGCAGCGTTGATTCAGGGTACAATGAGCAGTTCTTC. Protein sequence: CSVDSGYNEQFF.

On this clonotype: Because it lacks the conserved phenylalanine or tryptophan at the end, this CDR3 is likely a read error. The chain joins TRBV6-5 to TRBJ2-3; tentative D call: TRBD2 (6 bases). Germline V gives CDR1 MNHEY, CDR2 SVGAGI. This CDR3 is 17 amino acids long. The CDR3 sequence: CASSYPGGTHYLDTQYL. Written as DNA, the CDR3 is TGTGCTAGCAGTTACCCTGGAGGGACTCACTACCTAGATACGCAGTATCTT.

This clonotype was seen a handful of times. Its ends do not fully match the called genes, so a read error is possible. This chain connects TRBV29-1 to TRBJ2-1, with TRBD1 as a possible D gene (5 bases). The length of the CDR3 is 13 residues. The germline CDR1 and CDR2 sequences are SQVTM and ANQGSEA. CDR3 region: CNAQGFSYSEQFF. In nucleotides, the CDR3 is TGCAACGCCCAGGGTTTCTCCTACAGTGAGCAGTTCTTC.

The V gene is TRBV29-1, the J gene TRBJ2-7; 12 nucleotides line up with TRBD1. The DNA matches TRBJ2-1 better at its end, which makes the J call doubtful. CDR1 SQVTM and CDR2 ANQGSEA come from the germline V gene. The CDR3 consists of 13 residues. The CDR3 nucleotides read TGCAGCGTCAGGGACAGGGGGCTCGGCGACCAGTTCTTC. Translated: CSVRDRGLGDQFF.

The chain links TRBV5-1 to TRBJ1-2; 10 bases fit TRBD1. CDR1 and CDR2 (germline): SGHRS, YFSETQ. Germline trimming cut 1 base from V and 6 bases from J; bases unmatched to any gene: 6. This CDR3 comprises 15 residues. CDR3 DNA sequence: TGCGCCAGCAGCTTGCCGGGGGACAGGGGTGATGGCTACACCTTC. It yields the protein CASSLPGDRGDGYTF.